These T cell receptor beta chains were read from a single sample in a study of cytomegalovirus exposure and HLA in healthy donors. This table comes from immunoSEQ multiplex PCR, and its TCRdb copy is limited to in-frame clones, with some not included. Found here are 100,000 to 150,000 clones, approximately 68% of them singletons; the top ten hold over 1.5%. The sequencing input was PBMCs. Receptors originate from a man aged 25 to 40 in good health and CMV-seropositive. The CDR3 runs from the conserved cysteine through the conserved F or W. The order of the fields is D gene, clone size, J gene, V gene, CDR3 DNA, CDR3 protein. A D gene is named only where the DNA matches it firmly. Size is stated for part of the rows, as once, few or many counts, or as a class when the clone is expanded.

D: NA
size: NA
J: TRBJ1-2
V: TRBV29-1
DNA: TGCAGCGTTGCGCGGCTCGGCTATGGCTACACCTTC
CDR3: CSVARLGYGYTF

D: NA
size: NA
J: TRBJ1-1
V: TRBV18
DNA: TGTGCCAGCTCCTCGAGCTCAGGGGATACTGAAGCTTTCTTT
CDR3: CASSSSSGDTEAFF

D: NA
size: few
J: TRBJ2-3
V: TRBV6-5
DNA: TGTGCCAGCAGTCCCGGGACGGGAGATACAGATACGCAGTATTTT
CDR3: CASSPGTGDTDTQYF

D: NA
size: NA
J: TRBJ2-3
V: TRBV9
DNA: TGTGCCAGCAGCGTAGGCGGGCTAGGAACAGATACGCAGTATTTT
CDR3: CASSVGGLGTDTQYF

D: TRBD1
size: NA
J: TRBJ1-2
V: TRBV2
DNA: TGTGCCAGCAGCGAGGGACAGGGGGCAGGCTACACCTTC
CDR3: CASSEGQGAGYTF

D: TRBD1
size: few
J: TRBJ2-7
V: TRBV6-1
DNA: TGTGCCAGCAATGTCGACAGGGCGAGGGGCTACGAGCAGTACTTC
CDR3: CASNVDRARGYEQYF

D: TRBD2
size: NA
J: TRBJ2-1
V: TRBV5-1
DNA: TGCGCCAGCAGCTTCGGGACTAGCGGGAGTGGGAATGAGCAGTTCTTC
CDR3: CASSFGTSGSGNEQFF

D: NA
size: many
J: TRBJ2-7
V: TRBV15
DNA: TGTGCCACCAGCAGAGATGGCGGCGGCAGCTACGAGCAGTACTTC
CDR3: CATSRDGGGSYEQYF

D: NA
size: NA
J: TRBJ2-5
V: TRBV27
DNA: TGTGCCAGCGCTAACGGGGGGACCCAGTACTTC
CDR3: CASANGGTQYF

D: NA
size: NA
J: TRBJ2-3
V: TRBV30
DNA: TGTGCCTGGAGTCGCCAGGGTGGAGATACGCAGTATTTT
CDR3: CAWSRQGGDTQYF

D: NA
size: NA
J: TRBJ2-7
V: TRBV2
DNA: TGTGCCAGCAACGGCAGGACCTACGAGCAGTACTTC
CDR3: CASNGRTYEQYF

D: NA
size: few
J: TRBJ1-3
V: TRBV15
DNA: TGTGCCACCAGCAGAGGAGGATCTGGAAACACCATATATTTT
CDR3: CATSRGGSGNTIYF

D: NA
size: NA
J: TRBJ1-4
V: TRBV7-8
DNA: TGTGCCAGCAGCCCGGGAGTGGTTGGGGATTTTGAAAAACTGTTTTTT
CDR3: CASSPGVVGDFEKLFF

D: NA
size: NA
J: TRBJ2-7
V: TRBV7-8
DNA: TGTGCCAGCATCACGATTCCGGGGTCCTACGAGCAGTACTTC
CDR3: CASITIPGSYEQYF

D: TRBD2
size: NA
J: TRBJ2-1
V: TRBV4-3
DNA: TGCGCCAGCAGCCAAGGGACTAGCCGGTTCTTC
CDR3: CASSQGTSRFF

D: NA
size: NA
J: TRBJ2-7
V: TRBV19
DNA: TGTGCCAGTAGTAGACAGTTTCAAAGAGCCTACGAGCAGTACTTC
CDR3: CASSRQFQRAYEQYF

D: NA
size: NA
J: TRBJ2-3
V: TRBV5-1
DNA: TGCGCCAGCAGCTTGGGACAGGCGAGCACAGATACGCAGTATTTT
CDR3: CASSLGQASTDTQYF

D: TRBD1
size: NA
J: TRBJ2-4
V: TRBV6-5
DNA: TGTGCCAGCGGAGTCAGGGGGCAGGCCAAAAACATTCAGTACTTC
CDR3: CASGVRGQAKNIQYF

D: NA
size: NA
J: TRBJ2-7
V: TRBV5-6
DNA: TGTGCCAGCAGCTTGTATCAGGGTTTTAACGAGCAGTACTTC
CDR3: CASSLYQGFNEQYF

D: TRBD1
size: few
J: TRBJ1-1
V: TRBV27
DNA: TGTGCCAGCAGTTTATCCAAGACAGGGGGGAACACTGAAGCTTTCTTT
CDR3: CASSLSKTGGNTEAFF

D: NA
size: NA
J: TRBJ2-1
V: TRBV4-3
DNA: TGCGCCAGCAGCCAAACGGGGGTTATTATCAATGAGCAGTTCTTC
CDR3: CASSQTGVIINEQFF

D: NA
size: NA
J: TRBJ1-4
V: TRBV19
DNA: TGTGCCAGTTGGGGGGGGGCAACTAATGAAAAACTGTTTTTT
CDR3: CASWGGATNEKLFF

D: TRBD1
size: NA
J: TRBJ2-5
V: TRBV11-3
DNA: TGTGCCAGCAGCTTAGGACAGGGGGCCCAAGAGACCCAGTACTTC
CDR3: CASSLGQGAQETQYF

D: NA
size: NA
J: TRBJ2-2
V: TRBV4-1
DNA: TGCGCCAGCAGCCAGCCCTTCGCGGGAATGTACACCGGGGAGCTGTTTTTT
CDR3: CASSQPFAGMYTGELFF

D: TRBD2
size: NA
J: TRBJ2-1
V: TRBV5-6
DNA: TGTGCCAGCAGGAACGGGACTAGCGGGAGAGATGAGCAGTTCTTC
CDR3: CASRNGTSGRDEQFF

D: NA
size: NA
J: TRBJ1-1
V: TRBV27
DNA: TGTGCCAGCAGTTTATCATGGCCGGGGGATACTGAAGCTTTCTTT
CDR3: CASSLSWPGDTEAFF

D: NA
size: NA
J: TRBJ1-2
V: TRBV6-5
DNA: TGTGCCAGCAGTTGGGCTGACAACTATGGCTACACCTTC
CDR3: CASSWADNYGYTF

D: NA
size: NA
J: TRBJ2-1
V: TRBV7-9
DNA: TGTGCCAGCAGCCTTGACTTCAATGAGCAGTTCTTC
CDR3: CASSLDFNEQFF

D: NA
size: NA
J: TRBJ2-2
V: TRBV4-2
DNA: TGTGCCAGCAGCCAAGATAATTGGGCAGGGGGGACCGGGGAGCTGTTTTTT
CDR3: CASSQDNWAGGTGELFF

D: TRBD1
size: NA
J: TRBJ1-1
V: TRBV4-1
DNA: TGCGCCAGCAGCTCGCCGGGACAGGGGCGGAGGGGCACTGAAGCTTTCTTT
CDR3: CASSSPGQGRRGTEAFF

D: NA
size: few
J: TRBJ1-5
V: TRBV7-8
DNA: TGTGCCAGCAGCTTACATAATCAGCCCCAGCATTTT
CDR3: CASSLHNQPQHF